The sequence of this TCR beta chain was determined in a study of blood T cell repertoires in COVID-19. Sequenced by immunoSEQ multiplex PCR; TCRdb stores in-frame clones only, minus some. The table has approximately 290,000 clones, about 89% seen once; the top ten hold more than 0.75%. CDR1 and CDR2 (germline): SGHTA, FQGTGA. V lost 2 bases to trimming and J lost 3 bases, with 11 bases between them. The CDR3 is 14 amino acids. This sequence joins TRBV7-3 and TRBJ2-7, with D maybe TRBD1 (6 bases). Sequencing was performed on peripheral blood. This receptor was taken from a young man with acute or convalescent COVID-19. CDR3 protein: CASSLYGRGYEQYF. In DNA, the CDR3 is TGTGCCAGCAGCTTATACGGCAGGGGCTACGAGCAGTACTTC.